This T cell receptor (beta chain) came from a study of regulatory T cells in long-lasting Graves disease (dated by TCRdb to the early 2020s). General notes on the study: Patients with newly diagnosed Graves' disease had been on antithyroid drugs for under 3 months. Patients with persistent Graves' disease were compared with patients with newly diagnosed Graves' disease using TCR sequencing and RNA sequencing of peripheral blood. The study was registered as a clinical trial and conducted in China. A total of about 33 samples underwent TCR sequencing: 13 from persistent and roughly 20 from newly diagnosed Graves' disease patients. On the study overall, not on this receptor specifically: Sequencing and analysis were limited to the TCR beta chain. Preferential use of TRBV28, TRBJ1-2 and TRBJ2-5 was observed in persistent disease, whereas TRBV20-1 and TRBJ2-1 were favored in newly diagnosed disease. The small sample size was acknowledged by the authors as a limitation that may reduce accuracy. Because the primary lesion, thyroid tissue, could not be accessed, the study looked at peripheral blood alone. Compared with newly diagnosed patients, persistent Graves' disease patients had lower TCR Shannon entropy and fewer highly expanded clones, which suggests clonal expansion. Patients with persistent disease shared more public clonotypes (around 2,500) than newly diagnosed patients did (approximately 990).

The CDR3 goes from the cysteine to the phenylalanine over 16 residues. Kept here is only the CDR3 DNA, which spans 48 bases and is read in frame from base 1. Cut back by 2 bases and 0 bases, the V and J ends lie 10 bases apart. The germline V gene sets CDR1 to SGHAT and CDR2 to FQNNGV. The meaning of the sample's time point label: newly diagnosed GD, antithyroid drugs for less than 3 months. For both TCR sequencing and RNA sequencing, RNA was extracted from PBMCs using TRIzol. The diagnosis of Graves' disease followed American Thyroid Association guidelines. Recruitment of patients was carried out at an endocrinology department in Xi'an, China. Each patient gave around 9 milliliters of peripheral blood, collected in an EDTA anticoagulant tube. Ficoll Paque Plus density gradient separation was used to isolate PBMCs, and no further T cell sorting was done. An Agilent 2100 Bioanalyzer and agarose gel were used to check RNA quality, and a NanoDrop 2000 was used to measure RNA concentration.

Libraries were built with multiplex PCR. The reads were generated on an Illumina HiSeq 4000. iRepertoire HTBI primers and Arm-PCR amplification of CDR3 regions were used to construct TCR beta libraries. PCR products were gel purified before sequencing. Under the source paper's analysis protocol: Gene usage analysis of CDR3 amino acid clonotypes used the approximately 62 TRBV and about 15 TRBJ segments found across samples. Filtered high-quality paired reads were merged into contigs using COPE and FqMerger. Contigs were aligned with BLAST to IMGT TRBV, TRBD and TRBJ reference genes, and CDR3 was defined per IMGT. Highly expanded clones were defined as clonotypes with a frequency above 0.1%. Repertoire diversity was measured by Shannon entropy, and V-J evenness by the Gini coefficient. Clonotypes shared by more than one individual were considered public. TCRdb ran its own pipeline on the public reads, namely fastp trimming at Q25 and MiXCR clone calling, and kept in-frame beta chains. Each entry merges the rows of one CDR3 protein and shows their most common DNA and genes. For this entry, the V and J calls and clone size follow TCRdb and not the study's own pipeline. Present in this sample are 400,000 to 550,000 distinct CDR3 sequences, around 14% of which were seen just once. Of the sample, over 15% falls within the top ten clones.

Concerning this clonotype: The clone's antigen remains unknown. Base qualities are not provided; no much larger clone lies one nucleotide away.

This sample also appeared in a second study, on T cells in Graves' hyperthyroidism and ophthalmopathy. Per the second study: Stable Graves' hyperthyroidism was defined as no progression to ophthalmopathy during 18 months of follow-up. Hyperthyroidism patients were newly diagnosed, had a disease duration of under 2 months, and were aged 18 to 65 years. Patients with uncontrolled infections, other autoimmune diseases, pregnancy or lactation were excluded. Clinical symptoms, serum thyroxine and TRAb, thyroid ultrasound, and orbital computed tomography formed the basis for the diagnoses. The TCR CDR3 was subjected to a first round of RT-PCR using the HTBI primer set and the Qiagen OneStep RT-PCR kit. Most expanded thyroid clonotypes (frequency above 0.001) were also detected in blood, suggesting blood repertoires may reflect thyroid immune responses. A 13 V-J signature model separated ophthalmopathy from stable hyperthyroidism, with just over 85% sensitivity and 81% to 82% specificity in cross-validation and 80%/75% in testing. During validation, the model predicted progression to ophthalmopathy a median of around six months ahead of onset, with approximately 70% sensitivity and around 73% specificity. TCR V-J signatures able to tell the groups apart were searched for in a discovery cohort of 90 to 100 patients, of whom more than 40 had Graves' ophthalmopathy and 55 to 65 had stable Graves' hyperthyroidism. An independent validation cohort of 18 to 20 hyperthyroidism patients and 17 patients who later progressed to ophthalmopathy tested prospective prediction of ophthalmopathy. For training and testing, the 100 or so patients in the discovery cohort were randomly divided in a 7:3 ratio. In roughly six Graves' hyperthyroidism patients, the study also compared T-cell repertoires from thyroid tissue with T-cell repertoires from blood. After sampling, hyperthyroidism patients received methimazole starting at 30 mg daily, and ophthalmopathy patients received high-dose intravenous methylprednisolone. Libraries were constructed in a second round of multiplex PCR, after which size selection and purification were carried out. Libraries were sequenced paired-end with 100 bp reads on an Illumina HiSeq2000. SOAPnuke was used to process the raw data, with reads discarded if the reads contained adapters or uncalled bases, had a mean Phred below 15, or lacked an exact constant-primer or identifier match. High-quality paired reads were merged using COPE v1.2.5, and each unique nucleotide sequence was defined as a clonotype. MiTCR v1.1 was used to align clonotypes to the IMGT TRBV, TRBD and TRBJ reference segments. Only V-J combinations with frequency above 0.0001, covering 99% to 99.2% of repertoires, were analysed. A TCS score was defined as the ratio between F50 (clonal expansion) and ExV (chaos), using BLOSUM62-based TCRdist between CDR3 peptides within each V-J. Welch's t-statistics and random forest reduced 500 to 550 V-J features to 13, which were used in a naive Bayes classifier (R e1071). Sample size was not statistically predetermined, and blinding of investigators to group allocation was not performed. TCR Vbeta CDR3 sequencing of 120 to 150 peripheral blood samples (under 45 ophthalmopathy, 75 to 80 hyperthyroidism and some 17 progressor patients) is reported in the paper.

This specimen was peripheral blood mononuclear cells (PBMCs), taken at new diagnosis, from a patient treated with antithyroid drugs. The TCR was taken from a woman in her twenties or thirties with Graves disease. Donor details come from another sample of the same person, matched by shared clones. The chain is encoded by TRBV11-2 joined to TRBJ2-2; a tentative D call is TRBD1 (6 bases match). Read as DNA, the sequence is TGTGCCAGCAGCTTAATCACAGGGCCGAACACCGGGGAGCTGTTTTTT. Translated, it reads CASSLITGPNTGELFF.